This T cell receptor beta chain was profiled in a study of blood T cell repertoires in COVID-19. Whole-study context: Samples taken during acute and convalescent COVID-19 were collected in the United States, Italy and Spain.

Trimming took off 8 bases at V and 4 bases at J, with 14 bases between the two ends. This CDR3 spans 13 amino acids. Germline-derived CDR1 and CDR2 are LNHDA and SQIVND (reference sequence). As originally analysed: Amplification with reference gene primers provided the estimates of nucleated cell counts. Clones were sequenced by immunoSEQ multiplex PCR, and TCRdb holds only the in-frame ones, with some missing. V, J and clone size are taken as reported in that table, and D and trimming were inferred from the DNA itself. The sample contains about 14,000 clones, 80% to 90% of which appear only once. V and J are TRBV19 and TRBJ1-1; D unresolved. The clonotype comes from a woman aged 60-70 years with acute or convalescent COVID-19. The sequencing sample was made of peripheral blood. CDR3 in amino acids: CASSGKTGTEAFF. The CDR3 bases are TGTGCCAGTTCGGGAAAAACGGGCACTGAAGCTTTCTTT. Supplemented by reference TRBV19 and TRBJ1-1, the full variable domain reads DGGITQSPKYLFRKEGQNVTLSCEQNLNHDAMYWYRQDPGQGLRLIYYSQIVNDFQKGDIAEGYSVSREKKESFPLTVTSAQKNPTAFYLCASSGKTGTEAFFGQGTRLTVV.